This TCR beta chain was identified during a study of T cell repertoires in cytomegalovirus infection. The CDR3 runs 15 residues. Looked up from germline, CDR1 is MNHNS and CDR2 is SASEGT. V was clipped by 4 bases and J by 4 bases; unmatched bases: 8. This clonotype showed up just a few times. Its target is unknown. TCRdb reprocessed the reads via MiXCR and lists one record per CDR3 protein. The profile shows hundreds of thousands of distinct CDR3 sequences, approximately 33% of them singletons. The rearrangement joins TRBV6-1 to TRBJ2-7; 9 bases agree with TRBD1. The TCR comes from a human donor in good health (CMV status not recorded). Some clones in this sample may be carry-over from other donors' samples. The sequences come from cultured CD8+ T cells from PBMCs, collected from culture after CMV antigen stimulation. CDR3 in amino acids: CASSGPGTGLYEQYV. The CDR3 region has the DNA TGTGCCAGCAGTGGACCCGGGACAGGGCTGTACGAGCAGTACGTC.